These 3 T cell receptor beta chains came from one sample sequenced in a study of T cell changes during pregnancy in multiple sclerosis. Libraries were prepared by immunoSEQ multiplex PCR; TCRdb keeps only in-frame clonotypes and omits some of them. The sample records 30,000 to 35,000 clones, about 90% being singletons. Sequenced here: CD8+ T cells from peripheral blood mononuclear cells, sampled after pregnancy. The receptor set was obtained from a female donor with multiple sclerosis, enrolled in a pregnancy study.

V is TRBV9 and J is TRBJ2-4; 8 bases line up with TRBD2. CDR3 length: 16 residues. Germline-derived CDR1 and CDR2 are SGDLS and YYNGEE. J gave up 7 bases and V 0 bases, and 9 bases lay outside the gene matches. DNA for the CDR3: TGTGCCAGCAGCGTAGGTGGGGGGTCGGGGGGGAACATTCAGTACTTC. The encoded protein is CASSVGGGSGGNIQYF.

This clone was recorded a few times. The chain employs TRBV7-2 and TRBJ2-7, with D hard to call. CDR1 and CDR2 from the germline V gene are SGHTA and FQGNSA. Trimming removed 4 bases from V and 2 bases from J, with 6 bases in between. The CDR3 consists of 12 residues. The CDR3: CASSSNPYEQYF. CDR3 coding DNA: TGTGCCAGCAGCTCAAATCCCTACGAGCAGTACTTC.

The chain carries TRBV5-1 and TRBJ2-2; TRBD1 might be the D (6 bases). Germline V gene data show CDR1 as SGHRS and CDR2 as YFSETQ. V was pared by 4 bases and J by 0 bases, with 25 bases between. CDR3 length equals 20 residues. The CDR3 DNA is TGCGCCAGCAGCACCCTGCCCGGGACAACCTATTTACCGAACACCGGGGAGCTGTTTTTT. This codes for CASSTLPGTTYLPNTGELFF.